This TCR beta chain is from a study of T cells after somatic rescue of genetic block. Germline CDR1 is LNHNV and CDR2 is YYDKDF (reference sequence). This CDR3 spans 13 amino acids. V was clipped by 3 bases and J by 3 bases, with 8 bases between them. The method was immunoSEQ multiplex PCR; TCRdb's version includes in-frame clones alone and lacks a portion of them. The sample contains around 70,000 clones, 85% to 95% of which appear only once. The sequencing input was peripheral blood mononuclear cells (PBMCs). This receptor was obtained from a man aged 35 to 55. The rearrangement links TRBV15 to TRBJ1-1; TRBD1 might be the D (6 bases). CDR3 sequence: CATSSEGDTEAFF. CDR3 bases: TGTGCCACCAGCAGTGAGGGGGACACTGAAGCTTTCTTT.